This passage covers 26 T cell receptor beta chains from one sample sequenced in a study of human T cells and chemical hapten exposure. TCRdb reprocessed the RACE reads with MiXCR, giving one entry per CDR3 protein. The top ten clones hold about 3.5% of a sample with tens of thousands of distinct CDR3 sequences, roughly a tenth of them seen once. Time point in this sample: pre-sensitization, week 0. Sample treatment: therapeutic diphenylcyclopropenone sensitization with weekly scalp DPC. The source material was whole blood, sampled in connection with sensitization to the hapten diphenylcyclopropenone (DPC). The receptors derive from a woman between 35 and 50 years old with alopecia areata. Some clones in this sample may be carry-over from other donors' samples.

The chain is built from TRBV20-1 and TRBJ1-1; TRBD1 matches 7 bases. This CDR3 comprises 15 residues. Unmatched junction bases numbered 9, after V lost 5 bases and J lost 0 bases. Looked up from germline, CDR1 is DFQATT and CDR2 is SNEGSKA (reference sequence). CDR3 region: CSAPAGTVMNTEAFF. CDR3 sequence (DNA): TGCAGTGCTCCCGCCGGGACAGTCATGAACACTGAAGCTTTCTTT.

This clonotype was detected ten times or more. The chain employs TRBV28 and TRBJ1-2; 9 bases fit TRBD1. CDR3 size: 15 residues. Trimming took 2 bases from V and 2 from J; bases not matched to a gene: 3. Germline assignment: CDR1 MDHEN and CDR2 SYDVKM. The CDR3 coding sequence is TGTGCCAGCAGTTTAGGGACAGGGAGAAACTATGGCTACACCTTC. It encodes CASSLGTGRNYGYTF.

This clonotype was recorded many times. The CDR3 is CASSHEGEKGYTF. CDR3 bases: TGTGCCAGCAGTCATGAGGGCGAGAAAGGCTACACCTTC. The chain combines TRBV6-2 or TRBV6-3 with TRBJ1-2, with no clear D. Trimming took 5 bases from V and 8 from J, leaving 15 bases between them. The CDR3 totals 13 residues. In germline, CDR1 is MNHEY, CDR2 SVGEGT.

The rearrangement joins TRBV12-3 or TRBV12-4 to TRBJ1-5; the D is unclear. This CDR3 comprises 15 residues. V lost 3 bases, J lost 1 base, and 10 bases lay in between. The CDR3 is CASSLRAVSNQPQHF. CDR3 nucleotide sequence: TGTGCCAGCAGTTTGCGGGCTGTGAGCAATCAGCCCCAGCATTTT.

This clonotype was counted many times. The chain couples TRBV28 to TRBJ2-1; the D is unclear. Germline V CDR1 and CDR2: MDHEN, SYDVKM. CDR3 length: 13 amino acids. The ends were cut back, 6 bases at V and 4 bases at J, with 10 bases in the middle. The CDR3 DNA reads as TGTGCCAGCAGCCACGGGCTGTACAATGAGCAGTTCTTC. Encoded protein: CASSHGLYNEQFF.

This clonotype was seen many times. The chain carries TRBV4-2 and TRBJ2-1; the D gene could be TRBD1 or TRBD2 (5 bases each). This CDR3 has 16 amino acids. Germline V gives CDR1 LGHNA, CDR2 YNFKEQ. Trimming stripped 1 base from V and 10 bases from J, with 20 bases between. DNA of the CDR3: TGTGCCAGCAGCCAAGCGAATAGGCAGGGAGTGGGGGAGCAGTTCTTC. It yields the protein CASSQANRQGVGEQFF.

This clonotype was observed many times. The V and J genes are TRBV2 and TRBJ1-3, with D unresolved. Trimming removed 3 bases at V and 2 bases at J, with 14 bases between. The length of the CDR3 is 16 residues. The germline CDR1 and CDR2 sequences are SNHLY and FYNNEI. The CDR3 nucleotides are TGTGCCAGCAGTGAGAGTGAGGGCGCAACTGGAAACACCATATATTTT. This encodes CASSESEGATGNTIYF.

This clonotype occurred a few times. The chain recombines TRBV9 with TRBJ2-1; no firm D call. Looked up from germline, CDR1 is SGDLS and CDR2 is YYNGEE. V was shortened by 4 bases and J by 6 bases, with 14 bases between the two germline ends. There are 14 residues in the CDR3. The chain's CDR3 is CASSQTLWANEQFF. The CDR3 coding sequence is TGTGCCAGCAGCCAAACCCTATGGGCCAATGAGCAGTTCTTC.

This clonotype was counted many times. The chain has TRBV5-1 and TRBJ2-2, with TRBD1 matching 8 bases. This CDR3 contains 15 residues. Germline CDR1 reads SGHRS; CDR2 reads YFSETQ. J gave up 3 bases and V 4 bases, and 5 bases lay outside the gene matches. Here the CDR3 DNA reads TGCGCCAGCAGCGGCAGGGGGCCGGACACCGGGGAGCTGTTTTTT. Residues: CASSGRGPDTGELFF.

This clonotype was detected ten times or more. J is TRBJ1-1 and V is TRBV7-8; 10 bases match TRBD1. The germline CDR1 and CDR2 sequences are SGHVS and FQNEAQ. CDR3 length equals 17 residues. The ends lost 1 base at V and 4 bases at J; junction bases unmatched: 9. The CDR3 DNA is TGTGCCAGCAGCTTAGAGCGGACAGGGGGATGGGTCACTGAAGCTTTCTTT. Translation: CASSLERTGGWVTEAFF.

As DNA, the CDR3 is TGTGCCAGCTCCTCGGGACAACGTAATGAAAAACTGTTTTTT. Amino acid sequence: CASSSGQRNEKLFF. The J gene is TRBJ1-4, the V gene TRBV18, with D perhaps TRBD1 (6 bases). CDR1 is KGHSH, CDR2 LQKENI, per germline. The CDR3 covers 14 residues. Trimming took off 6 bases at V and 4 bases at J, with 12 bases between the two ends.

This clonotype was counted ten times or more. The CDR3 DNA follows: TGTGCCATCAGTGAGTCAGGGGGCTATAGCAATCAGCCCCAGCATTTT. Protein product: CAISESGGYSNQPQHF. The chain combines TRBV10-3 with TRBJ1-5, with 7 bases lining up with TRBD1. The trim removed 0 bases at V and 0 bases at J, leaving 2 bases unmatched. Per germline, CDR1 ENHRY and CDR2 SYGVKD. The CDR3 is 16 amino acids.

This chain connects TRBV6-6 to TRBJ2-3, with 9 bases matching TRBD2. J was trimmed by 12 bases and V by 6 bases; bases with no gene match: 4. Germline V lookup: CDR1 MNHNY, CDR2 SVGAGI (reference sequence). This CDR3 region has 11 residues. The CDR3 DNA sequence: TGTGCCAGCAGGGGACTAGCTCGCCAGTATTTT. Translating gives CASRGLARQYF.

This clonotype has only a few counts. V usage is TRBV7-9 and J usage is TRBJ2-2; D is possibly TRBD1 (5 bases). This CDR3 contains 15 residues. In germline, CDR1 is SEHNR, CDR2 FQNEAQ (reference sequence). Trimming stripped 6 bases from V and 1 base from J, with 12 bases between. The CDR3 coding sequence is TGTGCCAGCAGTTCCGGACAATTGAACACCGGGGAGCTGTTTTTT. Amino acid sequence: CASSSGQLNTGELFF.

This clonotype has at least ten counts. The chain combines TRBV20-1 with TRBJ2-3; D call uncertain. Germline CDR1 DFQATT, CDR2 SNEGSKA (reference sequence). V was cut by 2 bases and J by 0 bases, with 0 bases left in between. This CDR3 is 11 amino acids long. The CDR3 is CSARSTDTQYF. DNA for the CDR3: TGCAGTGCTAGAAGCACAGATACGCAGTATTTT.

This clonotype was picked up a small number of times. This chain links TRBV7-9 with TRBJ1-4; D not resolved. The V gene's germline CDR1 is SEHNR and CDR2 FQNEAQ (reference sequence). This CDR3 contains 14 residues. Trimming took 7 bases from V and 5 from J, leaving 14 bases between them. The CDR3 nucleotides read TGTGCCAGCACGAGCCTAACAGAGAATGAAAAACTGTTTTTT. This codes for CASTSLTENEKLFF.

In this sample, this clonotype turned up a few times. This chain uses TRBV29-1 with TRBJ2-7; the D is unclear. The CDR3 runs to 14 residues. Germline loops: CDR1 SQVTM, CDR2 ANQGSEA. V lost 2 bases and J lost 0, with 11 bases in between. The CDR3 spells CSVEIPGTSYEQYF. CDR3 sequence (DNA): TGCAGCGTTGAAATCCCGGGCACCTCCTACGAGCAGTACTTC.

This clonotype was found many times. This chain's CDR3 is CSASLQGANTEAFF. The CDR3 DNA is TGCAGCGCCTCTCTACAGGGGGCCAACACTGAAGCTTTCTTT. This chain uses TRBV29-1 with TRBJ1-1; 9 nucleotides line up with TRBD1. Germline V gene data show CDR1 as SQVTM and CDR2 as ANQGSEA. Trimming took 7 bases from V and 2 from J; bases not matched to a gene: 8. The CDR3 extends over 14 amino acids.

The sample holds many counts of this clonotype. The rearrangement links TRBV25-1 to TRBJ1-1; 8 bases align to TRBD1. Unmatched junction bases numbered 5, after V lost 5 bases and J lost 3 bases. This CDR3 has 14 residues. The germline CDR1 and CDR2 sequences are MGHDK and SYGVNS. The CDR3 nucleotides read TGTGCCAGCAGTATACCAGGGGGCGACACTGAAGCTTTCTTT. Amino acids: CASSIPGGDTEAFF.

The CDR3 here is CASSVQGPNLGYTF. CDR3 nucleotide sequence: TGTGCCAGCAGTGTCCAGGGGCCGAATCTTGGCTACACCTTC. V gene TRBV6-1 combines with J gene TRBJ1-2, with D perhaps TRBD1 (6 bases). The CDR3 has 14 residues. V lost 4 bases and J lost 7, with 16 bases in between. Germline CDR1 is MNHNS and CDR2 is SASEGT.

The rearrangement links TRBV11-2 to TRBJ2-3, with TRBD1 identical over 7 bases. CDR3 length: 13 amino acids. With 3 bases clipped from V and 4 bases from J, the junction kept 1 base outside the gene matches. Germline assignment: CDR1 SGHAT and CDR2 FQNNGV. The CDR3 sequence is CASSFTGADTQYF. In DNA form, the CDR3 reads TGTGCCAGCAGCTTCACAGGGGCAGATACGCAGTATTTT.

The chain is built from TRBV6-2 or TRBV6-3 and TRBJ1-2, with 8 bases identical to TRBD1. The CDR3 runs 14 residues. With 6 bases clipped from V and 4 bases from J, the junction kept 7 bases outside the gene matches. Looked up from germline, CDR1 is MNHEY and CDR2 is SVGEGT. CDR3 sequence reads: CASRRGQGLYGYTF. CDR3 bases: TGTGCCAGCAGACGAGGACAGGGACTCTATGGCTACACCTTC.

This clonotype showed up many times. The chain uses TRBV28 and TRBJ1-2; 9 bases align to TRBD1. Germline CDR1 is MDHEN and CDR2 is SYDVKM. The CDR3 totals 15 residues. The junction had 7 bases not matched to a gene; V was cut back by 7 bases and J by 1 base. The CDR3 is CASTGTGTSNYGYTF. In DNA, the CDR3 is TGTGCCAGCACCGGGACAGGGACGAGTAACTATGGCTACACCTTC.

This clonotype was seen many times. The rearrangement uses TRBV5-1 and TRBJ2-7, with D perhaps TRBD1 (6 bases). Germline lookup yields CDR1 SGHRS and CDR2 YFSETQ. Trimming cost V 0 bases and J 9 bases, with 10 bases left between them. This CDR3 region has 12 residues. CDR3 nucleotide sequence: TGCGCCAGCAGCTTGGCCCGGGACATGCAGTACTTC. This translates into CASSLARDMQYF.

This clonotype was found many times. The rearrangement joins TRBV6-2 or TRBV6-3 to TRBJ2-2; D is possibly TRBD1 or TRBD2 (5 bases each). Trimming pared 7 bases from V and 1 base from J, leaving 13 bases between. The V gene's germline CDR1 is MNHEY and CDR2 SVGEGT. CDR3 size: 15 residues. The CDR3 DNA is TGTGCCAGCAAACCGGGACCGGGGAACACCGGGGAGCTGTTTTTT. It encodes CASKPGPGNTGELFF.

This clonotype was picked up many times. The gene calls are TRBV10-3 and TRBJ2-7; D remains ambiguous. Between the trimmed V and J ends, which lost 6 bases and 1 base, there was a span of 16 bases. Germline-derived CDR1 and CDR2 are ENHRY and SYGVKD. The CDR3 is 15 residues long. This chain's CDR3 is CAISHEDGDSYEQYF. CDR3 in DNA: TGTGCCATCAGCCACGAAGACGGAGATTCCTACGAGCAGTACTTC.